Listed below are T cell receptor beta chains from one sample, sequenced in a study of blood T cell repertoires in COVID-19. Profiled with immunoSEQ multiplex PCR; TCRdb holds only in-frame clones, not every one. Among about 160,000 clones listed, 86% were seen once. The specimen was peripheral blood. The origin of the receptors is a woman between 70 and 85 years old with acute or convalescent COVID-19. CDR3s include the opening cysteine and the closing phenylalanine or tryptophan. D genes are given only for firm matches. Some rows have no size entry. The others give once, few or many, or a class for an expanded clone.

CDR3 | DNA | size | J | D | V
CASSLVNRGPRALHF | TGTGCCAGCAGCTTAGTTAATAGGGGCCCACGGGCCCTCCACTTT | . | TRBJ1-6 | . | TRBV13
CASSLAAALTDTQYF | TGCGCCAGCAGCTTGGCTGCGGCGCTCACAGATACGCAGTATTTT | . | TRBJ2-3 | . | TRBV5-1
CATSDFPRVNEQFF | TGTGCCACCAGTGATTTTCCCAGGGTCAATGAGCAGTTCTTC | . | TRBJ2-1 | . | TRBV24-1
CAWSTGSNQPQHF | TGTGCCTGGAGTACAGGCTCCAATCAGCCCCAGCATTTT | . | TRBJ1-5 | . | TRBV30
CASSTSNQPQHF | TGTGCCAGCAGTACAAGCAATCAGCCCCAGCATTTT | . | TRBJ1-5 | . | TRBV2
CASSQDRAGGNNEQFF | TGCGCCAGCAGCCAAGATAGGGCGGGAGGAAACAATGAGCAGTTCTTC | . | TRBJ2-1 | TRBD2 | TRBV4-3
CASSPPYSYEQYF | TGTGCCAGCTCACCACCGTACAGCTACGAGCAGTACTTC | . | TRBJ2-7 | . | TRBV18
CASSYGTGVNPGELFF | TGTGCCAGCAGTTACGGGACAGGGGTTAACCCCGGGGAGCTGTTTTTT | . | TRBJ2-2 | TRBD1 | TRBV6-5
CASSLGSGSYNEQFF | TGCGCCAGCAGCTTGGGTAGCGGGAGTTACAATGAGCAGTTCTTC | . | TRBJ2-1 | TRBD2 | TRBV5-1
CSVGPGGSLVTEAFF | TGCAGCGTTGGGCCAGGGGGCTCCCTCGTCACTGAAGCTTTCTTT | . | TRBJ1-1 | TRBD1 | TRBV29-1
CASSNDRVSGNTIYF | TGTGCCAGCAGCAATGACAGGGTTTCTGGAAACACCATATATTTT | . | TRBJ1-3 | TRBD1 | TRBV7-2
CASSYRDRQGARGYTF | TGTGCCAGCAGTTACCGAGATCGACAGGGGGCGCGTGGCTACACCTTC | few | TRBJ1-2 | TRBD1 | TRBV6-2/TRBV6-3
CASGAQPTFYNEQFF | TGTGCCAGCGGGGCACAACCAACCTTTTACAATGAGCAGTTCTTC | . | TRBJ2-1 | . | TRBV28
CASSQDDRSSGNTIYF | TGCGCCAGCAGCCAAGATGATCGGAGCTCTGGAAACACCATATATTTT | few | TRBJ1-3 | . | TRBV4-3
CASSTRGGNQPQHF | TGTGCCAGCAGCACAAGAGGCGGCAATCAGCCCCAGCATTTT | . | TRBJ1-5 | . | TRBV7-2
CASSLMGVSSYNEQFF | TGTGCCAGCAGTTTAATGGGAGTAAGCTCCTACAATGAGCAGTTCTTC | . | TRBJ2-1 | . | TRBV27
CASSSFNYGYTF | TGTGCCAGCAGTTCCTTTAACTATGGCTACACCTTC | . | TRBJ1-2 | . | TRBV6-5
CASSFGQGISDTQYF | TGCGCCAGCAGCTTCGGACAGGGTATTTCAGATACGCAGTATTTT | . | TRBJ2-3 | TRBD1 | TRBV5-1
CASSQGAGRYGYTF | TGCGCCAGCAGCCAAGGTGCAGGGCGATATGGCTACACCTTC | . | TRBJ1-2 | . | TRBV4-1
CASSSSRTRNQPQHF | TGTGCCAGCAGTTCGTCAAGGACAAGAAATCAGCCCCAGCATTTT | . | TRBJ1-5 | . | TRBV28
CASRVSGGRNIQYF | TGTGCCAGCAGGGTTTCAGGGGGGAGGAACATTCAGTACTTC | . | TRBJ2-4 | . | TRBV6-6
CASSFNALAGWPTDTQYF | TGTGCCAGCAGCTTCAACGCCTTAGCGGGTTGGCCCACAGATACGCAGTATTTT | . | TRBJ2-3 | TRBD2 | TRBV7-2